This note documents a single TCR beta chain sequence. What it binds is not known. Investigators isolated RNA and reverse transcribed it into cDNA to act as the sequencing template. Sequencing was performed with immunoSEQ multiplex PCR; in TCRdb, only in-frame clones are kept and a portion is missing. The table records around 290,000 clones, 58% of them present only once. Treatment meaning: oral pan-JAK inhibitor, 5-10 mg twice daily. Researchers gathered lesional scalp punch biopsies and peripheral blood from patients with alopecia areata. The entry originates in a study of CD8+ T cells in alopecia areata. Turning to the study itself: For treated patients, severity scores reflected the percentage of scalp area affected.

Findings of the study overall: Many expanded lesional clones persisted during tofacitinib (in both scalp and blood). Scalp clonality and expanded CD8+ clones among the top 100 were significantly decreased by tofacitinib.

This specimen was CD4+ T cells sorted from blood, taken at week 24, from a patient treated with tofacitinib. This receptor was taken from a human donor with alopecia areata.

CDR3 in DNA: TGTGCCAGCAGCCGGAGGAGAGCGGGGGAGCAGTTCTTC. Protein product: CASSRRRAGEQFF. The chain joins TRBV11-2 to TRBJ2-1; 7 positions agree with TRBD2. This CDR3 is built from 13 residues. V shed 5 bases, J shed 10 bases, and the junction held 8 bases outside the gene matches. CDR1 and CDR2 from the germline V gene are SGHAT and FQNNGV.